These T cell receptor beta chains were read from a single sample in a study of cytotoxic CD8 clonotypes in ibrutinib-treated CLL. This table comes from immunoSEQ multiplex PCR, and its TCRdb copy is limited to in-frame clones, with some not included. The table has 50,000 or so clones, less than 90% seen once. The starting material was PBMCs, obtained after 24 months of ibrutinib treatment. All receptors derive from a human donor with chronic lymphocytic leukemia. The CDR3 runs from the conserved cysteine through the conserved F or W. The D gene is left open where the match is weak. Size is omitted from some rows. Given values are once, few, many or a class for expanded clones.

clone size,J gene,V gene,D gene,CDR3 protein,CDR3 DNA
NA,TRBJ1-3,TRBV7-9,TRBD1,CASSLATGTGNTIYF,TGTGCCAGCAGCTTAGCGACAGGGACTGGAAACACCATATATTTT
NA,TRBJ1-1,TRBV27,TRBD1,CASRRQGANTEAFF,TGTGCCAGCAGAAGACAGGGAGCGAACACTGAAGCTTTCTTT
NA,TRBJ2-2,TRBV12-2,NA,CASRLAPGEQGGVDTGELFF,TGTGCAAGTCGCCTCGCCCCGGGGGAACAGGGTGGGGTTGACACCGGGGAGCTGTTTTTT
NA,TRBJ2-6,TRBV9,NA,CASSVAVTTLYSGANVLTF,TGTGCCAGCAGCGTAGCTGTGACGACCCTATACTCTGGGGCCAACGTCCTGACTTTC
NA,TRBJ1-3,TRBV18,NA,CASSPNRESSGNTIYF,TGTGCCAGCTCACCAAACAGGGAGAGCTCTGGAAACACCATATATTTT
NA,TRBJ1-5,TRBV15,NA,CATSRGVNQPQHF,TGTGCCACCAGCAGAGGTGTGAATCAGCCCCAGCATTTT
NA,TRBJ1-1,TRBV30,TRBD1,CAWSLQRQGNTEAFF,TGTGCCTGGAGTCTCCAACGACAGGGGAACACTGAAGCTTTCTTT
NA,TRBJ2-1,TRBV5-1,TRBD2,CASSTSSLAGSDNEQFF,TGCGCCAGCAGCACCTCTTCCCTAGCGGGATCCGACAATGAGCAGTTCTTC
NA,TRBJ2-5,TRBV10-2,NA,CASRGKGVQETQYF,TGCGCCAGCAGGGGGAAGGGGGTCCAAGAGACCCAGTACTTC
NA,TRBJ2-7,TRBV4-3,NA,CASSQERTGSGYEQYF,TGCGCCAGCAGCCAAGAAAGAACAGGGTCTGGGTACGAGCAGTACTTC
NA,TRBJ1-2,TRBV30,NA,CAWSVAGTNYGYTF,TGTGCCTGGAGTGTTGCCGGCACGAACTATGGCTACACCTTC
once,TRBJ2-3,TRBV5-1,NA,CASRKLLGTDTQYF,TGCGCCAGCAGGAAACTGCTCGGCACAGATACGCAGTATTTT
NA,TRBJ2-2,TRBV13,NA,CASSLGRSGELFF,TGTGCCAGCAGCTTAGGCCGGTCCGGGGAGCTGTTTTTT
NA,TRBJ1-1,TRBV27,NA,CASQKGRQVPNTEAFF,TGTGCCAGCCAAAAAGGTCGACAGGTACCCAACACTGAAGCTTTCTTT
NA,TRBJ1-4,TRBV9,NA,CASSVATTNEKLFF,TGTGCCAGCAGCGTGGCCACAACTAATGAAAAACTGTTTTTT
NA,TRBJ2-2,TRBV7-8,TRBD2,CASSSRTSGLNTGELFF,TGTGCCAGCAGCTCGAGGACTAGCGGGCTGAACACCGGGGAGCTGTTTTTT
NA,TRBJ1-4,TRBV4-2,TRBD1,CASSQRTGREKLFF,TGTGCCAGCAGCCAAAGGACAGGACGAGAAAAACTGTTTTTT
NA,TRBJ2-5,TRBV9,NA,CASSVQGQETQYF,TGTGCCAGCAGCGTACAGGGACAAGAGACCCAGTACTTC
NA,TRBJ1-5,TRBV28,NA,CASSLLNSNQPQHF,TGTGCCAGCAGTTTGTTGAATAGCAATCAGCCCCAGCATTTT
few,TRBJ2-3,TRBV27,NA,CASSLLGVSYTHSSDTQYF,TGTGCCAGCAGTTTATTAGGCGTCAGCTACACGCACTCATCAGATACGCAGTATTTT
NA,TRBJ2-7,TRBV5-1,TRBD1,CASSVGQAPYEQYF,TGCGCCAGCAGCGTCGGACAGGCCCCCTACGAGCAGTACTTC
NA,TRBJ1-2,TRBV6-5,NA,CASSYSGAGYTF,TGTGCCAGCAGTTACAGCGGGGCTGGCTACACCTTC
few,TRBJ2-7,TRBV13,TRBD1,CASSHSLDRPALYEQYF,TGTGCCAGCAGCCACTCTCTGGACAGGCCCGCTCTATACGAGCAGTACTTC